The 17 T cell receptor beta chains below all came from one sample that was sequenced in a study of T-cell reconstitution after alpha-beta-depleted transplantation in children. A library of TCRbeta sequences, prepared with unique molecular identifiers, was generated. TCRdb analysed the PCR reads with MiXCR anew, one entry per CDR3 protein. This sample yields over 550,000 distinct CDR3 sequences, of which about 10% are seen a single time; approximately 4.1% belongs to the top ten. The source was PBMCs from the stem cell graft donor, collected from the stem cell graft. These receptors all come from a human donor who donated a stem cell graft to a child with acute myeloid leukemia.

This clonotype was detected many times. The chain employs TRBV4-3 and TRBJ2-1; 8 bases line up with TRBD1. The CDR3 is 15 amino acids. Trimming at V came to 1 base and at J to 6 bases, leaving 5 bases not matched to a gene. Germline V gene data show CDR1 as LGHNA and CDR2 as YSLEER. CDR3 sequence reads: CASSQVGTGPNEQFF. The CDR3 nucleotides are TGCGCCAGCAGCCAAGTCGGGACAGGACCCAATGAGCAGTTCTTC.

V gene TRBV30 combines with J gene TRBJ1-1; no clear D gene. The V end was cut by 0 bases, the J end by 3 bases, with 11 bases between. Germline V lookup: CDR1 GTSNPN, CDR2 SVGIG (reference sequence). This CDR3 spans 14 amino acids. In nucleotides, the CDR3 is TGTGCCTGGAGTGTGCGGGTGGGAGACACTGAAGCTTTCTTT. Protein sequence: CAWSVRVGDTEAFF.

This clonotype was detected a few times. The chain couples TRBV9 to TRBJ2-3; D gene uncertain. Germline CDR1 is SGDLS and CDR2 is YYNGEE. Trimming shortened V by 5 bases and J by 1 base, and 17 bases separated the two germline ends. This CDR3 region has 16 residues. CDR3 protein: CASSPSGLQGTDTQYF. The CDR3 DNA sequence: TGTGCCAGCAGTCCTTCAGGCCTTCAAGGCACAGATACGCAGTATTTT.

This chain links TRBV7-2 with TRBJ1-1, with D possibly being TRBD1 (6 bases). CDR1 and CDR2 (germline): SGHTA, FQGNSA. CDR3 length: 14 amino acids. V was clipped by 4 bases and J by 0 bases, with 9 bases between them. The CDR3 here is CASSSQGLNTEAFF. CDR3 coding DNA: TGTGCCAGCAGCTCACAGGGATTGAACACTGAAGCTTTCTTT. Filled out from reference TRBV7-2 and TRBJ1-1, the complete variable domain reads GAGVSQSPSNKVTEKGKDVELRCDPISGHTALYWYRQSLGQGLEFLIYFQGNSAPDKSGLPSDRFSAERTGGSVSTLTIQRTQQEDSAVYLCASSSQGLNTEAFFGQGTRLTVV.

This rearrangement joins TRBV12-3 or TRBV12-4 to TRBJ1-4; 8 positions agree with TRBD1. V trimming: 6 bases; J trimming: 7 bases; junction bases outside the gene matches: 7. The CDR3 is 14 amino acids. CDR3 loop: CASRTGTGTEKLFF. DNA for the CDR3: TGTGCCAGCAGAACCGGGACAGGCACTGAAAAACTGTTTTTT.

This clonotype has a count of ten or more. The chain uses TRBV7-2 and TRBJ2-1, with 10 bases lining up with TRBD2. Per germline, CDR1 SGHTA and CDR2 FQGNSA. J gave up 4 bases and V 5 bases, and 5 bases lay outside the gene matches. The CDR3 runs 15 residues. CDR3: CASSPLAGVYNEQFF. In DNA form, the CDR3 reads TGTGCCAGCAGCCCTCTAGCGGGAGTATACAATGAGCAGTTCTTC.

This clonotype was seen at least ten times. J is TRBJ2-1 and V is TRBV9; 12 nucleotides agree with TRBD2. This CDR3 comprises 16 residues. Unmatched junction bases numbered 1, after V lost 0 bases and J lost 3 bases. The germline V gene encodes CDR1 SGDLS and CDR2 YYNGEE. The CDR3 DNA reads TGTGCCAGCAGCGTAGCGACTAGCGGGAGCTACAATGAGCAGTTCTTC. Translating gives CASSVATSGSYNEQFF. Drawing the rest from reference TRBV9 and TRBJ2-1, the complete variable domain is DSGVTQTPKHLITATGQRVTLRCSPRSGDLSVYWYQQSLDQGLQFLIQYYNGEERAKGNILERFSAQQFPDLHSELNLSSLELGDSALYFCASSVATSGSYNEQFFGPGTRLTVL.

The rearrangement links TRBV5-1 to TRBJ2-7; TRBD1 matches at 11 bases. Germline CDR1 and CDR2: SGHRS and YFSETQ. The CDR3 is 15 amino acids. Losses at the gene ends were 7 bases for V and 0 bases for J; bases not matched to a gene: 6. CDR3 sequence reads: CASRIGTGGSYEQYF. DNA of the CDR3: TGCGCCAGCCGAATCGGGACAGGGGGCTCCTACGAGCAGTACTTC.

This clonotype showed up just a few times. This chain connects TRBV29-1 to TRBJ2-3, with 9 nucleotides matching TRBD1. Germline CDR1 is SQVTM and CDR2 is ANQGSEA. The V and J ends lost 7 bases and 5 bases, in that order; junction bases with no gene match: 7. This CDR3 contains 13 residues. The CDR3 here is CSGTGGKIDTQYF. CDR3 nucleotides: TGCAGCGGTACAGGGGGCAAAATAGATACGCAGTATTTT.

This clonotype came up a few times. This chain links TRBV28 with TRBJ1-1; no reliable D call. This CDR3 has 12 residues. CDR1 MDHEN and CDR2 SYDVKM come from the germline V gene. V lost 6 bases, J lost 5 bases, and 10 bases lay in between. DNA for the CDR3: TGTGCCAGCAGGTACTTGAGGACTGAAGCTTTCTTT. Amino acid sequence: CASRYLRTEAFF.

The J gene is TRBJ1-4, the V gene TRBV29-1; possible D gene TRBD1, 5 bases. The CDR3 has 13 amino acids. V shed 3 bases and J shed 6 bases, with 11 bases lying between them. In germline, CDR1 is SQVTM, CDR2 ANQGSEA. CDR3 protein: CSVDGDGDEKLFF. CDR3 in DNA: TGCAGCGTTGACGGGGACGGAGATGAAAAACTGTTTTTT.

This clonotype has a handful of counts. The chain employs TRBV28 and TRBJ1-2, with unresolved D. CDR3 length: 14 amino acids. The V end was cut by 8 bases, the J end by 1 base, with 14 bases between. The germline V gene has CDR1 MDHEN and CDR2 SYDVKM. The CDR3 here is CASERAPFNYGYTF. The CDR3 nucleotides are TGTGCCAGCGAACGGGCTCCCTTTAACTATGGCTACACCTTC.

This chain links TRBV20-1 with TRBJ1-5; D is undetermined. This CDR3 is 14 amino acids long. The germline CDR1 and CDR2 sequences are DFQATT and SNEGSKA (reference sequence). With 2 bases removed from V and 1 base from J, the gap between germline ends came to 9 bases. CDR3 DNA: TGCAGTGCTAGAAGGGTCCCAAGCAATCAGCCCCAGCATTTT. As protein: CSARRVPSNQPQHF.

The J gene is TRBJ2-5, the V gene TRBV11-2; D remains unclear. Germline lookup yields CDR1 SGHAT and CDR2 FQNNGV. The CDR3 length is 16 residues. Trimming removed 0 bases at V and 0 bases at J, with 11 bases between. As DNA, the CDR3 is TGTGCCAGCAGCTTAGACAATTGGCTGTACCAAGAGACCCAGTACTTC. This encodes CASSLDNWLYQETQYF.

This clonotype was counted between two and nine times. The rearrangement uses TRBV20-1 and TRBJ2-2, with D possibly TRBD1 on 5 matching bases. Germline lookup yields CDR1 DFQATT and CDR2 SNEGSKA (reference sequence). Between the trimmed V and J ends, which lost 0 bases and 1 base, there was a span of 6 bases. CDR3 length equals 14 residues. The CDR3 is CSARDQGNTGELFF. The CDR3 bases are TGCAGTGCTAGAGACCAGGGGAACACCGGGGAGCTGTTTTTT.

The J gene is TRBJ2-5, the V gene TRBV29-1; possibly TRBD2 for D (5 bases). The germline V and J ends were trimmed by 3 bases and 2 bases, with 10 bases remaining between them. The germline V gene encodes CDR1 SQVTM and CDR2 ANQGSEA. The CDR3 sequence is 13 residues long. In DNA, the CDR3 is TGCAGCGTTGAGGTAGCGCCACAAGAGACCCAGTACTTC. Amino acids: CSVEVAPQETQYF. Drawing the rest from reference TRBV29-1 and TRBJ2-5, the complete variable domain is SAVISQKPSRDICQRGTSLTIQCQVDSQVTMMFWYRQQPGQSLTLIATANQGSEATYESGFVIDKFPISRPNLTFSTLTVSNMSPEDSSIYLCSVEVAPQETQYFGPGTRLLVL.

The chain couples TRBV29-1 to TRBJ2-5, with TRBD2 matching over 8 bases. This CDR3 is built from 15 residues. After removal of 4 bases from V and 5 bases from J, the junction contained 12 bases not matched to a gene. The V gene's germline CDR1 is SQVTM and CDR2 ANQGSEA. This chain's CDR3 is CSVAPEPGGPETQYF. The CDR3 nucleotides are TGCAGCGTTGCTCCCGAGCCGGGAGGGCCGGAGACCCAGTACTTC.